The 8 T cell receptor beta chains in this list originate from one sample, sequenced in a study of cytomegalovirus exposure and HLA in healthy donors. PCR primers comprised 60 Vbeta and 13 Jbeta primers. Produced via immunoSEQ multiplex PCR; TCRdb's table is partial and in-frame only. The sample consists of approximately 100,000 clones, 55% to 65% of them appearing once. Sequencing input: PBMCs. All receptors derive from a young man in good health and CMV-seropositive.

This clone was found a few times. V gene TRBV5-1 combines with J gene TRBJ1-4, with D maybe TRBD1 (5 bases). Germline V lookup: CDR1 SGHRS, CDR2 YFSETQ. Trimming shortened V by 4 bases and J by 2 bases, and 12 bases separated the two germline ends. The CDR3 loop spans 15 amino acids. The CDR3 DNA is TGCGCCAGCAGCCGGGGGTTCGGTACTAATGAAAAACTGTTTTTT. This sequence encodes CASSRGFGTNEKLFF.

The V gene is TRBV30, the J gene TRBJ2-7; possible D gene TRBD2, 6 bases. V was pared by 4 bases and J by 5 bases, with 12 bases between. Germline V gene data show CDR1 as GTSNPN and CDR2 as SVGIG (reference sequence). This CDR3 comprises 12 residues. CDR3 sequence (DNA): TGTGCCTGGACCCCCGGGGGAGACGAGCAGTACTTC. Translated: CAWTPGGDEQYF.

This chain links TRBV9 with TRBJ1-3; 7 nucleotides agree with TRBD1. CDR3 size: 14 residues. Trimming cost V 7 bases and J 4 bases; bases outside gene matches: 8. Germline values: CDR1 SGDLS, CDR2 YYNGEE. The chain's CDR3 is CASSRGKAGNTIYF. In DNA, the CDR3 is TGTGCCAGCTCCAGGGGGAAGGCCGGAAACACCATATATTTT.

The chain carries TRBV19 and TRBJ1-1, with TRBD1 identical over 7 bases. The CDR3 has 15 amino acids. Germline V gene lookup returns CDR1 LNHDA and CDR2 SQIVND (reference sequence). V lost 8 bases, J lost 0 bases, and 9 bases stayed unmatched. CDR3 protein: CASLPSRGMNTEAFF. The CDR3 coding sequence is TGTGCCAGTCTCCCAAGCAGGGGGATGAACACTGAAGCTTTCTTT.

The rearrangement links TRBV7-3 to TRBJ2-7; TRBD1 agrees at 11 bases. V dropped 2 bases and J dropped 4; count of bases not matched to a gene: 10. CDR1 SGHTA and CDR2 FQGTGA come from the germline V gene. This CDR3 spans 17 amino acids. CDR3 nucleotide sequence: TGTGCCAGCAGCTTAGGTGGGGGAGGACAGGGGGCATACGAGCAGTACTTC. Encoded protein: CASSLGGGGQGAYEQYF.

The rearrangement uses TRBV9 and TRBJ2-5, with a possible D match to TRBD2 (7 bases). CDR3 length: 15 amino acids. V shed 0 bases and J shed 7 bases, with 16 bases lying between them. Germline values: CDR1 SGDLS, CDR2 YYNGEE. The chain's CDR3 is CASSVGAGAPGTQYF. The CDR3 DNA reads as TGTGCCAGCAGCGTAGGGGCGGGGGCGCCCGGGACCCAGTACTTC.

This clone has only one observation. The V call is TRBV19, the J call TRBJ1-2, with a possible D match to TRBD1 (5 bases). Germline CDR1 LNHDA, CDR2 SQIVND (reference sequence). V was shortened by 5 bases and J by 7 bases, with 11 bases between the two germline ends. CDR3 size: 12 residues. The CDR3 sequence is CASSLQGFGYTF. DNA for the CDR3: TGTGCCAGTAGTCTTCAGGGTTTTGGCTACACCTTC.

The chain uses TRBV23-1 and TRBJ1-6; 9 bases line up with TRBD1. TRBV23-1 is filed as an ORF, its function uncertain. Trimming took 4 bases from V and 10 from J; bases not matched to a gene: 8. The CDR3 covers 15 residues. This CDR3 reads CASSPSGTGKSPLHF. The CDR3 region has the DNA TGCGCCAGCAGTCCCTCCGGGACAGGGAAATCACCCCTCCACTTT.